The entry below describes one TCR beta chain. Original processing notes: Cell counts per sample came from amplifying reference gene primers. The assay was immunoSEQ multiplex PCR, and TCRdb's table has in-frame clones only and misses some. Clonal size and the V and J genes are those of that table, whereas D and trimming came from the DNA. The sample lists some 240,000 clones, roughly 76% occurring once. The data are from a study of blood T cell repertoires in COVID-19. Looking at the study overall: Collection of acute and convalescent COVID-19 samples took place in the United States, Italy and Spain. T cells, B-cell-depleted T cells, or PBMCs provided the cDNA or gDNA that served as material.

Followed over time, Seattle patients had been enrolled while infection was active. J was trimmed by 5 bases and V by 0 bases; bases with no gene match: 6. The CDR3 loop spans 15 amino acids. CDR1 is MGHRA and CDR2 is YSYEKL in the germline V gene. The source is a woman older than 75 with COVID-19, enrolled during active disease. The J gene is TRBJ1-2, the V gene TRBV4-1; TRBD1 aligns across 7 bases. What was sequenced was peripheral blood. As DNA, the CDR3 is TGCGCCAGCAGCCAAGACCAACAGGGGCGGTATGGCTACACCTTC. Its translation: CASSQDQQGRYGYTF.